Listed here are 22 T cell receptor beta chains from one sample, sequenced in a study of radiation and T cells in renal cell carcinoma. Using immunoSEQ multiplex PCR, the repertoire was profiled, and TCRdb retains in-frame clones only, with some absent. In the table there are 130,000 or so clones, around nine tenths of which are singletons. Described time point: baseline pretreatment blood. The treatment: 15 Gy SBRT to primary tumor, nephrectomy 4 weeks later. The sequencing here drew on blood, taken from a patient whose treatment included radiotherapy and nephrectomy. These receptors came from a woman aged 50 to 60 with renal cell carcinoma.

V gene TRBV7-8 combines with J gene TRBJ2-5, with D possibly being TRBD2 (5 bases). The CDR3 sequence is 13 residues long. CDR1 is SGHVS and CDR2 is FQNEAQ in the germline V gene. The V end lost 1 base, the J end lost 3 bases, and 6 bases lay between the germline ends. CDR3: CASSLGGEETQYF. CDR3 sequence (DNA): TGTGCCAGCAGCTTAGGGGGAGAAGAGACCCAGTACTTC.

The V gene is TRBV6-6, the J gene TRBJ2-7, with D perhaps assigned TRBD1 or TRBD2 (6 bases each). Germline CDR1 MNHNY, CDR2 SVGAGI (reference sequence). The CDR3 totals 14 residues. V was clipped by 8 bases and J by 1 base, with 15 bases between them. In DNA form, the CDR3 reads TGTGCCAGCCAAGGAGGAGGGGGATCCTACGAGCAGTACTTC. Translation: CASQGGGGSYEQYF.

The rearrangement links TRBV28 to TRBJ1-1, with a weak D call TRBD1 (6 bases). This CDR3 is 16 amino acids long. The germline V and J ends were trimmed by 3 bases and 2 bases, with 16 bases remaining between them. Per the germline V gene, CDR1 is MDHEN and CDR2 is SYDVKM. CDR3 loop: CASSFGTGTPNTEAFF. As DNA, the CDR3 is TGTGCCAGCAGTTTCGGCACCGGGACACCCAACACTGAAGCTTTCTTT.

The chain carries TRBV6-1 and TRBJ2-5; perhaps TRBD2 as D (5 bases). CDR3 size: 15 residues. The germline V gene has CDR1 MNHNS and CDR2 SASEGT. Trimming shortened V by 1 base and J by 2 bases, and 11 bases separated the two germline ends. The CDR3 region has the DNA TGTGCCAGCAGTGAAGAGATAGCGATGCAAGAGACCCAGTACTTC. Its translation: CASSEEIAMQETQYF.

The J gene is TRBJ2-2, the V gene TRBV5-1, with no clear D. This CDR3 has 13 amino acids. Per germline, CDR1 SGHRS and CDR2 YFSETQ. Trimming left V 4 bases short and J 3 bases short, with 7 bases between. The CDR3 protein is CASSPGYTGELFF. CDR3 in DNA: TGCGCCAGCAGCCCCGGTTACACCGGGGAGCTGTTTTTT. Full variable domain (missing parts from reference TRBV5-1 and TRBJ2-2): KAGVTQTPRYLIKTRGQQVTLSCSPISGHRSVSWYQQTPGQGLQFLFEYFSETQRNKGNFPGRFSGRQFSNSRSEMNVSTLELGDSALYLCASSPGYTGELFFGEGSRLTVL.

V is TRBV12-5 and J is TRBJ1-6; D possibly corresponds to TRBD1 (5 bases). The CDR3 is made up of 14 amino acids. V lost 6 bases to trimming and J lost 6 bases, with 12 bases between them. Germline V CDR1 and CDR2: LGHNT, FRNRAP. CDR3 in amino acids: CASGTGHPNSPLHF. CDR3 nucleotide sequence: TGTGCTAGTGGCACCGGACATCCTAATTCACCCCTCCACTTT.

This rearrangement joins TRBV21-1 to TRBJ2-5; the table's D gene call, TRBD2, was not cross checked with the DNA. TRBV21-1 counts as a pseudogene. The CDR3 contains 16 residues. The CDR3 DNA is TGTGCCAGCAGGGCACCTAGCGGGGGGAAATTAGAGACCCAGTACTTC. Protein: CASRAPSGGKLETQYF.

The chain is built from TRBV19 and TRBJ1-6; 9 bases are shared with TRBD1. CDR1 and CDR2 from the germline V gene are LNHDA and SQIVND (reference sequence). The CDR3 runs to 15 residues. V lost 5 bases, J lost 7 bases, and 6 bases stayed unmatched. CDR3 DNA sequence: TGTGCCAGTAGTGCTGGGACAGGGCTAAATTCACCCCTCCACTTT. It specifies CASSAGTGLNSPLHF. The full variable domain, in which reference TRBV19 and TRBJ1-6 provide the parts outside the CDR3, is DGGITQSPKYLFRKEGQNVTLSCEQNLNHDAMYWYRQDPGQGLRLIYYSQIVNDFQKGDIAEGYSVSREKKESFPLTVTSAQKNPTAFYLCASSAGTGLNSPLHFGNGTRLTVT.

The chain carries TRBV2 and TRBJ1-2; no clear D gene. The CDR3 spans 13 residues. Trimming stripped 9 bases from V and 7 bases from J, with 18 bases between. Germline loops: CDR1 SNHLY, CDR2 FYNNEI. This CDR3 reads CARATVSRGGYTF. As DNA, the CDR3 is TGTGCCAGGGCCACAGTGTCTCGGGGTGGCTACACCTTC.

The chain combines TRBV15 with TRBJ1-2, with 12 positions matching TRBD1. The junction had 4 bases not matched to a gene; V was cut back by 9 bases and J by 8 bases. Per germline, CDR1 LNHNV and CDR2 YYDKDF (reference sequence). CDR3 size: 12 residues. The CDR3 nucleotides read TGTGCCACGGGGACAGGGGGCAAAGGCTACACCTTC. Translating gives CATGTGGKGYTF. The whole variable domain, filled in from reference TRBV15 and TRBJ1-2, reads DAMVIQNPRYQVTQFGKPVTLSCSQTLNHNVMYWYQQKSSQAPKLLFHYYDKDFNNEADTPDNFQSRRPNTSFCFLDIRSPGLGDTAMYLCATGTGGKGYTFGSGTRLTVV.

The V call is TRBV11-2, the J call TRBJ1-6, with a tentative D call TRBD1 (5 bases). CDR3 length equals 15 residues. Germline assignment: CDR1 SGHAT and CDR2 FQNNGV. The ends were cut back, 4 bases at V and 5 bases at J, with 12 bases in the middle. CDR3 protein: CASSSQTVNNSPLHF. The CDR3 DNA reads as TGTGCCAGCAGCTCCCAGACAGTGAATAATTCACCCCTCCACTTT.

This chain joins TRBV9 and TRBJ1-1, with 9 nucleotides matching TRBD1. CDR1 is SGDLS, CDR2 YYNGEE, per germline. This CDR3 region has 18 residues. The J segment lost 1 base and the V segment lost 3 bases, leaving 13 bases of the junction unmatched. The CDR3 DNA is TGTGCCAGCAGCGCTAACACCTTGACAGGGGGTCCGAACACTGAAGCTTTCTTT. Its protein product is CASSANTLTGGPNTEAFF.

The chain carries TRBV10-1 and TRBJ2-7; maybe TRBD1 (6 bases). The CDR3 is 14 amino acids. CDR1 and CDR2 from the germline V gene are WNHNN and SYGVQD (reference sequence). V lost 3 bases and J lost 2, with 11 bases in between. The CDR3: CASSDDRNPYEQYF. DNA for the CDR3: TGCGCCAGCAGTGATGACAGGAACCCCTACGAGCAGTACTTC.

V gene TRBV7-9 combines with J gene TRBJ2-3; no reliable D call. V lost 0 bases and J 4 bases, leaving 8 bases between the germline ends. This CDR3 has 14 residues. Germline V gene sequence: CDR1 SEHNR, CDR2 FQNEAQ (reference sequence). DNA for the CDR3: TGTGCCAGCAGCTTAGCGGTCAGTTCAGATACGCAGTATTTT. This codes for CASSLAVSSDTQYF.

The V gene is TRBV7-9, the J gene TRBJ2-7; a possible D gene is TRBD2 (5 bases). CDR1 is SEHNR and CDR2 is FQNEAQ in the germline V gene (reference sequence). The CDR3 covers 12 residues. Trimming took 3 bases from V and 6 from J, leaving 9 bases between them. The CDR3 reads CASSFDYLEQYF. The CDR3 nucleotides are TGTGCCAGCAGCTTTGACTATCTCGAGCAGTACTTC.

This clone came up a few times. This sequence joins TRBV15 and TRBJ2-2; D may match TRBD1 or TRBD2 (6 bases each). The germline V gene encodes CDR1 LNHNV and CDR2 YYDKDF (reference sequence). This CDR3 has 15 amino acids. V lost 8 bases to trimming and J lost 1 base, with 14 bases between them. The CDR3 sequence: CATVSGGWNTGELFF. The DNA for the CDR3 is TGTGCCACCGTCTCCGGGGGCTGGAACACCGGGGAGCTGTTTTTT.

The DNA of the CDR3 is TGCAGCGGAACTCTGGTACGAAATGAGCAGTTCTTC. It specifies CSGTLVRNEQFF. This chain uses TRBV29-1 with TRBJ2-1, with D unresolved. The CDR3 has 12 amino acids. Germline V CDR1 and CDR2: SQVTM, ANQGSEA. V was cut by 7 bases and J by 7 bases, with 14 bases left in between.

The rearrangement links TRBV9 to TRBJ1-5; 8 nucleotides align to TRBD1. V shed 4 bases, J shed 7 bases, and the junction held 10 bases outside the gene matches. The CDR3 is 15 amino acids. CDR1 SGDLS and CDR2 YYNGEE come from the germline V gene. The CDR3 region is CASSPGGTGWQPQHF. DNA for the CDR3: TGTGCCAGCAGCCCCGGGGGGACAGGCTGGCAGCCCCAGCATTTT.

CDR3 loop: CASSLVGQMGGYTF. The CDR3 nucleotides read TGTGCCAGCAGCTTGGTGGGACAGATGGGAGGCTACACCTTC. V usage is TRBV5-4 and J usage is TRBJ1-2; 7 nucleotides agree with TRBD1. This CDR3 is built from 14 residues. Germline assignment: CDR1 SGHNT and CDR2 YYREEE (reference sequence). Losses at the gene ends were 0 bases for V and 8 bases for J; bases not matched to a gene: 7.

The CDR3 coding sequence is TGTGCCAGCTCACCGGACAGCCAGGATGAGCAGTTCTTC. Translating it yields CASSPDSQDEQFF. The rearrangement links TRBV18 to TRBJ2-1; weak D call: TRBD1 (6 bases). The V and J ends lost 3 bases and 8 bases respectively, with 11 bases between them. From germline, CDR1 is KGHSH and CDR2 LQKENI. The CDR3 is made up of 13 amino acids.

The chain combines TRBV2 with TRBJ2-3; TRBD2 aligns across 12 bases. This CDR3 region has 16 residues. Germline-derived CDR1 and CDR2 are SNHLY and FYNNEI. J lost 1 base, V lost 8 bases, and 7 bases had no gene match. The CDR3 DNA is TGTGCCAGCCGACTAGCGGGGGCCTCGGGCACAGATACGCAGTATTTT. Protein: CASRLAGASGTDTQYF.

J is TRBJ1-1 and V is TRBV5-5; D is perhaps TRBD1 (6 bases). Germline V gene data show CDR1 as SGHKS and CDR2 as YYEKEE (reference sequence). The V gene lost 3 bases and the J gene lost 5 bases, with 20 bases spanning the gap. There are 16 residues in the CDR3. The CDR3, as DNA: TGTGCCAGCAGCTCGAGACCGGACAGTTTGGGGACTGAAGCTTTCTTT. Its protein product is CASSSRPDSLGTEAFF. The variable domain in full, completed from reference TRBV5-5 and TRBJ1-1, reads DAGVTQSPTHLIKTRGQQVTLRCSPISGHKSVSWYQQVLGQGPQFIFQYYEKEERGRGNFPDRFSARQFPNYSSELNVNALLLGDSALYLCASSSRPDSLGTEAFFGQGTRLTVV.